Presented here are 23 T cell receptor beta chains from one specimen sequenced in a study of control samples from healthy donors and cancer patients. Assay: immunoSEQ multiplex PCR; the TCRdb copy retains only in-frame clones and omits some. The sample records approximately 100,000 clones, over 75% being singletons. Sequencing used blood. Receptors originate from a woman between 40 and 50 years old in good health.

The chain couples TRBV7-2 to TRBJ2-2; TRBD2 aligns across 10 bases. CDR1 and CDR2 from the germline V gene are SGHTA and FQGNSA. The junction had 8 bases not matched to a gene; V was cut back by 1 base and J by 6 bases. The CDR3 is made up of 17 amino acids. CDR3 sequence: CASSLGGSGGAPGELFF. CDR3 DNA: TGTGCCAGCAGCTTAGGGGGCAGCGGGGGGGCCCCCGGGGAGCTGTTTTTT.

The rearrangement uses TRBV7-2 and TRBJ1-2, with D unresolved. Germline V gene data show CDR1 as SGHTA and CDR2 as FQGNSA. The CDR3 runs to 14 residues. Trimming shortened V by 5 bases and J by 4 bases, and 14 bases separated the two germline ends. The CDR3 DNA reads TGTGCCAGCAGCCCAGAAACCCGAATCTATGGCTACACCTTC. Translating gives CASSPETRIYGYTF.

Only one count was recorded for this clone. CDR3 amino acids: CASSARDRGLNTEAFF. The CDR3 DNA reads as TGTGCCAGCAGCGCGAGGGACAGGGGCCTGAACACTGAAGCTTTCTTT. This chain uses TRBV9 with TRBJ1-1; TRBD1 matches at 10 bases. With 3 bases clipped from V and 0 bases from J, the junction kept 5 bases outside the gene matches. The CDR3 totals 16 residues. CDR1 SGDLS and CDR2 YYNGEE come from the germline V gene. The variable domain in full, completed from reference TRBV9 and TRBJ1-1, reads DSGVTQTPKHLITATGQRVTLRCSPRSGDLSVYWYQQSLDQGLQFLIQYYNGEERAKGNILERFSAQQFPDLHSELNLSSLELGDSALYFCASSARDRGLNTEAFFGQGTRLTVV.

This chain uses TRBV19 with TRBJ1-5; 7 positions match TRBD1. CDR3 size: 16 residues. CDR1 and CDR2 from the germline V gene are LNHDA and SQIVND (reference sequence). Trimming at V came to 5 bases and at J to 0 bases, leaving 7 bases not matched to a gene. The CDR3 sequence: CASSLMGQYSNQPQHF. Here the CDR3 DNA reads TGTGCCAGTAGTTTAATGGGACAGTATAGCAATCAGCCCCAGCATTTT.

This sequence joins TRBV6-7 and TRBJ1-6; TRBD1 matches at 10 bases. TRBV6-7 is known as an ORF, though its function is uncertain. J lost 10 bases, V lost 7 bases, and 4 bases had no gene match. There are 13 residues in the CDR3. CDR3 sequence (DNA): TGTGCCAGCATTGACAGGGGGCGATCACCCCTCCACTTT. Translating gives CASIDRGRSPLHF.

The V gene is TRBV11-3, the J gene TRBJ1-1; D remains unclear. This CDR3 comprises 14 residues. Germline CDR1 reads SGHNT; CDR2 reads YENEEA. Between the trimmed V and J ends, which lost 1 base and 4 bases, there was a span of 10 bases. The CDR3 protein is CASSLGRSSTEAFF. Written as DNA, the CDR3 is TGTGCCAGCAGCTTAGGGCGGAGCAGCACTGAAGCTTTCTTT.

The V gene is TRBV19, the J gene TRBJ1-1; TRBD1 is a possible D gene (6 bases). The germline V gene encodes CDR1 LNHDA and CDR2 SQIVND (reference sequence). This CDR3 has 12 amino acids. The V gene lost 3 bases and the J gene lost 5 bases, with 7 bases spanning the gap. The CDR3 sequence is CASSIQGTEAFF. Here the CDR3 DNA reads TGTGCCAGTAGTATTCAGGGGACTGAAGCTTTCTTT.

The rearrangement uses TRBV9 and TRBJ1-6, with 7 bases aligning to TRBD1. V gave up 3 bases and J gave up 9 bases; unmatched junction bases: 6. The CDR3 contains 14 residues. Germline-derived CDR1 and CDR2 are SGDLS and YYNGEE. The CDR3 here is CASSGQGPGSPLHF. The DNA for the CDR3 is TGTGCCAGCAGCGGACAGGGTCCGGGTTCACCCCTCCACTTT.

The rearrangement joins TRBV30 to TRBJ2-7; 7 nucleotides match TRBD1. V lost 3 bases, J lost 3 bases, and 8 bases stayed unmatched. The germline V gene has CDR1 GTSNPN and CDR2 SVGIG (reference sequence). CDR3 length equals 14 residues. The CDR3 nucleotides read TGTGCCTGGAGGAGGGGACAGTCCAGCTACGAGCAGTACTTC. It is translated as CAWRRGQSSYEQYF.

The chain is built from TRBV19 and TRBJ2-3; D might be TRBD2 (6 bases). The V gene's germline CDR1 is LNHDA and CDR2 SQIVND (reference sequence). V was cut by 1 base and J by 4 bases, with 12 bases left in between. The CDR3 spans 15 residues. The CDR3 DNA follows: TGTGCCAGTAGTATAGTTGGGACTGGGTCAGATACGCAGTATTTT. This gives the protein CASSIVGTGSDTQYF.

The sample holds a few counts of this clone. The CDR3 DNA reads TGTGCCAGCAGCCTCCAGGGTGGGTACACTGAAGCTTTCTTT. It is translated as CASSLQGGYTEAFF. The chain employs TRBV14 and TRBJ1-1, with D maybe TRBD1 (5 bases). Germline CDR1 is SGHDN and CDR2 is FVKESK. The CDR3 sequence is 14 residues long. The ends were cut back, 4 bases at V and 3 bases at J, with 12 bases in the middle. The full variable domain, completed using reference TRBV14 and TRBJ1-1, is EAGVTQFPSHSVIEKGQTVTLRCDPISGHDNLYWYRRVMGKEIKFLLHFVKESKQDESGMPNNRFLAERTGGTYSTLKVQPAELEDSGVYFCASSLQGGYTEAFFGQGTRLTVV.

This clone was observed once. V is TRBV9 and J is TRBJ1-1, with D possibly TRBD1 on 6 matching bases. The germline gives CDR1 SGDLS, CDR2 YYNGEE. This CDR3 spans 15 amino acids. Trimming took off 4 bases at V and 0 bases at J, with 13 bases between the two ends. CDR3 region: CASSPMGGLNTEAFF. The CDR3 DNA reads TGTGCCAGCAGCCCCATGGGGGGCTTGAACACTGAAGCTTTCTTT. Supplemented by reference TRBV9 and TRBJ1-1, the full variable domain reads DSGVTQTPKHLITATGQRVTLRCSPRSGDLSVYWYQQSLDQGLQFLIQYYNGEERAKGNILERFSAQQFPDLHSELNLSSLELGDSALYFCASSPMGGLNTEAFFGQGTRLTVV.

This clone turned up a few times. This chain connects TRBV7-8 to TRBJ2-7; 8 bases align to TRBD2. The V gene's germline CDR1 is SGHVS and CDR2 FQNEAQ. V dropped 3 bases and J dropped 7; count of bases not matched to a gene: 5. The CDR3 is 13 residues long. CDR3 in amino acids: CASSFRRGGEQYF. Written as DNA, the CDR3 is TGTGCCAGCAGCTTCCGCCGGGGGGGGGAGCAGTACTTC.

The chain recombines TRBV4-3 with TRBJ1-2; D unresolved. V lost 4 bases to trimming and J lost 8 bases, with 14 bases between them. CDR3 size: 13 residues. CDR1 is LGHNA, CDR2 YSLEER, per germline. CDR3 nucleotides: TGCGCCAGCAGCCCCAGAGGACCCGAAGGCTACACCTTC. This codes for CASSPRGPEGYTF.

V and J are TRBV5-1 and TRBJ1-4, with 9 bases that match TRBD1. This CDR3 spans 14 amino acids. With V trimmed by 0 bases and J by 8 bases, 2 bases remained unmatched. In germline, CDR1 is SGHRS, CDR2 YFSETQ. CDR3 in DNA: TGCGCCAGCAGCTTGGGACAGGGGGGCGAAAAACTGTTTTTT. Translating gives CASSLGQGGEKLFF.

The chain couples TRBV7-2 to TRBJ2-1; 8 positions agree with TRBD1. J lost 6 bases, V lost 5 bases, and 3 bases had no gene match. Germline values: CDR1 SGHTA, CDR2 FQGNSA. This CDR3 region has 13 residues. CDR3 in DNA: TGTGCCAGCAGCATCGGGACAGGCAATGAGCAGTTCTTC. It translates to CASSIGTGNEQFF.

This chain joins TRBV7-8 and TRBJ1-4; a possible D gene is TRBD1 (5 bases). The CDR3 is 14 residues long. Germline CDR1 SGHVS, CDR2 FQNEAQ. Trimming removed 1 base from V and 11 bases from J, with 14 bases in between. Here the CDR3 DNA reads TGTGCCAGCAGCTTAGAGGGGACCGGACCCAAACTGTTTTTT. As protein: CASSLEGTGPKLFF.

The chain couples TRBV4-3 to TRBJ1-6; TRBD1 agrees at 9 bases. The CDR3 runs to 13 residues. V shed 0 bases and J 12 bases; nucleotides not matched to a gene: 0. In germline, CDR1 is LGHNA, CDR2 YSLEER. CDR3 region: CASSQETGGPLHF. The CDR3 DNA reads TGCGCCAGCAGCCAAGAGACAGGGGGACCCCTCCACTTT.

The rearrangement uses TRBV9 and TRBJ2-1; 7 bases agree with TRBD2. CDR1 and CDR2 from the germline V gene are SGDLS and YYNGEE. CDR3 size: 16 residues. V lost 0 bases, J lost 7 bases, and 10 bases stayed unmatched. The chain's CDR3 is CASSVERTSEENEQFF. CDR3 sequence (DNA): TGTGCCAGCAGCGTAGAGAGGACTAGTGAAGAAAATGAGCAGTTCTTC.

This clone is a singleton in its sample. The chain recombines TRBV3-1 (or the pseudogene TRBV3-2) with TRBJ2-7, with D possibly being TRBD1 or TRBD2 (5 bases each). The CDR3 extends over 14 amino acids. Between the trimmed V and J ends, which lost 2 bases and 2 bases, there was a span of 10 bases. Per the germline V gene, CDR1 is LGHDT and CDR2 is YNNKEL (reference sequence). CDR3 DNA: TGTGCCAGCAGCCAAAACACGGGGCCCTACGAGCAGTACTTC. Its translation: CASSQNTGPYEQYF.

The chain is built from TRBV6-2 or TRBV6-3 and TRBJ1-1; perhaps TRBD1 as D (5 bases). Germline assignment: CDR1 MNHEY and CDR2 SVGEGT. The CDR3 contains 14 residues. Trimming cost V 6 bases and J 4 bases, with 15 bases left between them. The DNA for the CDR3 is TGTGCCAGCAGCCCCGGGACCTTAGGCACTGAAGCTTTCTTT. Translating gives CASSPGTLGTEAFF.

This sequence joins TRBV6-5 and TRBJ1-1, with D maybe TRBD1 (5 bases). Germline-derived CDR1 and CDR2 are MNHEY and SVGAGI. CDR3 length equals 15 residues. Trimming removed 8 bases at V and 5 bases at J, with 21 bases between. The CDR3 reads CASLTSGAGGTEAFF. CDR3 DNA sequence: TGTGCCAGCCTTACCAGTGGGGCAGGAGGAACTGAAGCTTTCTTT.

The CDR3 DNA follows: TGTGCCAGCACCGCTTGGGACCCCCGTGATGGTGGCTACACCTTC. Protein product: CASTAWDPRDGGYTF. The chain has TRBV6-5 and TRBJ1-2, with D maybe TRBD1 (5 bases). V lost 7 bases to trimming and J lost 7 bases, with 22 bases between them. This CDR3 has 15 residues. Germline V lookup: CDR1 MNHEY, CDR2 SVGAGI.